The next 28 T cell receptor beta chains were all read from a single sample in a study of molecular identifiers for immune sequencing clone quantification. TCRdb re-called the PCR reads through MiXCR, storing one row per CDR3 protein. The sample carries hundreds of thousands of distinct CDR3 sequences, about 25% recorded once. The sample was naive CD8+ T cells from blood, with Jurkat cell RNA spiked in. The subset here: FACS-sorted CD8+CD4-CCR7+CD45RA+ naive T cells. These TCRs come from a human donor in good health. Some libraries in this study had Jurkat cell RNA spiked in.

The sample holds a few counts of this clonotype. The chain joins TRBV10-3 to TRBJ2-7, with 8 bases lining up with TRBD2. This CDR3 has 15 amino acids. The junction had 5 bases not matched to a gene; V was cut back by 0 bases and J by 4 bases. CDR1 and CDR2 from the germline V gene are ENHRY and SYGVKD. Written as DNA, the CDR3 is TGTGCCATCAGTGAGTCGAACGGGGGGGCTTACGAGCAGTACTTC. Protein sequence: CAISESNGGAYEQYF.

This clonotype is a singleton in its sample. Possible read error: a much larger clone is one base away. V gene TRBV6-2 or TRBV6-3 combines with J gene TRBJ2-4; D is ambiguous. This CDR3 region has 8 residues. Germline loops: CDR1 MNHEY, CDR2 SVGEGT. Trimming took 8 bases from V and 9 from J, leaving 2 bases between them. CDR3 in amino acids: CASPIQYF. The CDR3 DNA sequence: TGTGCCAGCCCCATTCAGTACTTC.

The V call is TRBV7-9, the J call TRBJ2-2; possibly TRBD1 for D (6 bases). V gave up 11 bases and J gave up 0 bases, with 16 bases separating them. This CDR3 comprises 15 residues. The germline V gene encodes CDR1 SEHNR and CDR2 FQNEAQ (reference sequence). CDR3 in DNA: TGTGCCGGGTGGGAGAGGACAGCGAACACCGGGGAGCTGTTTTTT. This translates into CAGWERTANTGELFF.

In the case of this clonotype: A much more abundant neighbour one base away suggests this may be a read error. The chain joins TRBV6-2 or TRBV6-3 to TRBJ1-1, with D possibly being TRBD1 (5 bases). Trimming removed 3 bases from V and 0 bases from J, with 11 bases in between. The CDR3 length is 15 residues. CDR1 MNHEY and CDR2 SVGEGT come from the germline V gene. The CDR3 sequence: CASSYGASVNTEAFF. CDR3 nucleotide sequence: TGTGCCAGCAGTTATGGGGCCTCCGTGAACACTGAAGCTTTCTTT.

The chain is built from TRBV7-9 and TRBJ2-5; 8 positions agree with TRBD2. Trimming at V came to 2 bases and at J to 5 bases, leaving 10 bases not matched to a gene. The CDR3 runs 16 residues. Per germline, CDR1 SEHNR and CDR2 FQNEAQ (reference sequence). The CDR3 nucleotides are TGTGCCAGCAGCTTATTAACGGGGGGGCTAGCGGAGACCCAGTACTTC. This gives the protein CASSLLTGGLAETQYF.

This chain links TRBV6-1 with TRBJ1-2; TRBD1 aligns across 9 bases. J was trimmed by 2 bases and V by 0 bases; bases with no gene match: 13. Germline V gene sequence: CDR1 MNHNS, CDR2 SASEGT. The length of the CDR3 is 19 residues. The CDR3 nucleotides are TGTGCCAGCAGTGAAGCGAGCCCGGTATGGGGGACAGGGAACTATGGCTACACCTTC. Amino acid sequence: CASSEASPVWGTGNYGYTF.

The chain joins TRBV9 to TRBJ2-1; D is possibly TRBD2 (6 bases). The CDR3 extends over 14 amino acids. Trimming cost V 3 bases and J 4 bases, with 11 bases left between them. Germline V gene lookup returns CDR1 SGDLS and CDR2 YYNGEE. CDR3 DNA sequence: TGTGCCAGCAGCGCAGATGCGGGGTACAATGAGCAGTTCTTC. Protein: CASSADAGYNEQFF.

The gene calls are TRBV2 and TRBJ1-1; TRBD1 matches at 8 bases. CDR3 length equals 15 residues. The ends lost 4 bases at V and 5 bases at J; junction bases unmatched: 9. CDR1 is SNHLY, CDR2 FYNNEI, per germline. CDR3 sequence: CASSVTETGVTEAFF. As DNA, the CDR3 is TGTGCCAGCAGTGTGACCGAGACAGGGGTTACTGAAGCTTTCTTT.

This clonotype appeared a few times. The gene calls are TRBV16 and TRBJ1-2; 7 bases fit TRBD1. V gave up 1 base and J gave up 13 bases; unmatched junction bases: 6. The germline CDR1 and CDR2 sequences are KGHSY and FQNENV. The CDR3 is made up of 12 amino acids. DNA of the CDR3: TGTGCCAGCAGCCAATGGGGACAGTTCCGCACCTTC. Translation: CASSQWGQFRTF.

This clonotype was detected a few times. The V call is TRBV6-5, the J call TRBJ1-3, with unresolved D. CDR3 length: 16 amino acids. Trimming took 2 bases from V and 0 from J, leaving 11 bases between them. Germline CDR1 and CDR2: MNHEY and SVGAGI. In DNA, the CDR3 is TGTGCCAGCAGTTACGACTACTACAGCTCTGGAAACACCATATATTTT. As protein: CASSYDYYSSGNTIYF.

In this sample, this clonotype turned up once. J is TRBJ2-3 and V is TRBV21-1; the table gives TRBD2 as D, unverified against the DNA. TRBV21-1 is deemed a pseudogene. This CDR3 is built from 18 residues. This chain's CDR3 is CAGSKEQKEGEPTDTQYF. As DNA, the CDR3 is TGTGCCGGCAGCAAAGAGCAAAAAGAGGGAGAACCCACAGATACGCAGTATTTT.

This rearrangement joins TRBV9 to TRBJ2-2, with D hard to call. Germline CDR1 reads SGDLS; CDR2 reads YYNGEE. The CDR3 sequence is 18 residues long. V was shortened by 0 bases and J by 1 base, with 16 bases between the two germline ends. The CDR3 region is CASSVVDLTEKNTGELFF. The DNA for the CDR3 is TGTGCCAGCAGCGTAGTGGACCTAACAGAAAAGAACACCGGGGAGCTGTTTTTT.

The V and J genes are TRBV19 and TRBJ1-1; D is perhaps TRBD1 (5 bases). The CDR3 loop spans 13 amino acids. CDR1 and CDR2 from the germline V gene are LNHDA and SQIVND (reference sequence). V lost 5 bases and J lost 4, with 11 bases in between. CDR3 region: CASSSTVRTEAFF. The DNA of the CDR3 is TGTGCCAGTAGTTCGACAGTCCGCACTGAAGCTTTCTTT.

This clonotype was observed many times. J is TRBJ1-1 and V is TRBV6-5; D ambiguous. The CDR3 consists of 14 residues. V lost 2 bases to trimming and J lost 1 base, with 8 bases between them. Germline V gene data show CDR1 as MNHEY and CDR2 as SVGAGI. The CDR3 bases are TGTGCCAGCAGTTACATGAGTACGAACACTGAAGCTTTCTTT. Its translation: CASSYMSTNTEAFF.

This clonotype has more than one count but fewer than ten. This rearrangement joins TRBV13 to TRBJ2-5; D remains ambiguous. Germline CDR1 is PRHDT and CDR2 is FYEKMQ (reference sequence). The CDR3 is 15 residues long. The V end lost 5 bases, the J end lost 0 bases, and 13 bases lay between the germline ends. The CDR3 sequence is CASSPPMGNQETQYF. The CDR3 nucleotides are TGTGCCAGCAGCCCTCCCATGGGGAACCAAGAGACCCAGTACTTC.

At least ten counts were recorded for this clonotype. This rearrangement joins TRBV28 to TRBJ2-4; D is undetermined. Trimming took off 2 bases at V and 0 bases at J, with 11 bases between the two ends. From germline, CDR1 is MDHEN and CDR2 SYDVKM. The CDR3 covers 16 residues. The CDR3 region has the DNA TGTGCCAGCAGTTTACAACGACCACTAGCCAAAAACATTCAGTACTTC. Translated, it gives CASSLQRPLAKNIQYF.

This clonotype was seen more than once but under ten times. This chain uses TRBV7-2 with TRBJ1-2; possible D gene TRBD1, 5 bases. The CDR3 spans 12 residues. V was pared by 4 bases and J by 4 bases, with 7 bases between. Germline V CDR1 and CDR2: SGHTA, FQGNSA. Here the CDR3 DNA reads TGTGCCAGCAGCTCAGGGACCTATGGCTACACCTTC. This encodes CASSSGTYGYTF.

This clonotype has more than one count but fewer than ten. The V call is TRBV2, the J call TRBJ2-7; a possible D gene is TRBD1 (5 bases). Germline V CDR1 and CDR2: SNHLY, FYNNEI. This CDR3 comprises 13 residues. The germline V and J ends were trimmed by 11 bases and 0 bases, with 14 bases remaining between them. The CDR3 nucleotides read TGTGCCGGCATGACAGATCCCTCCTACGAGCAGTACTTC. Protein product: CAGMTDPSYEQYF.

The sample holds a few counts of this clonotype. The chain has TRBV19 and TRBJ2-7; 10 bases align to TRBD1. The trim removed 7 bases at V and 5 bases at J, leaving 8 bases unmatched. The CDR3 contains 14 residues. Germline V lookup: CDR1 LNHDA, CDR2 SQIVND (reference sequence). The CDR3 reads CASNPGTGVNEQYF. CDR3 sequence (DNA): TGTGCCAGTAATCCCGGGACAGGGGTCAACGAGCAGTACTTC.

This clonotype was seen a single time. V usage is TRBV20-1 and J usage is TRBJ1-3, with a tentative D call TRBD1 (5 bases). V was cut by 5 bases and J by 1 base, with 21 bases left in between. CDR1 DFQATT and CDR2 SNEGSKA come from the germline V gene (reference sequence). This CDR3 region has 17 residues. This chain's CDR3 is CSAGGLGDRVSGNTIYF. The CDR3 nucleotides read TGCAGTGCTGGAGGGTTAGGAGACAGAGTGTCTGGAAACACCATATATTTT.

The chain joins TRBV12-3 or TRBV12-4 to TRBJ2-7; no reliable D call. CDR3 size: 14 residues. Trimming stripped 3 bases from V and 2 bases from J, with 11 bases between. CDR3 bases: TGTGCCAGCAGTTTTCCCCACAGCACCTACGAGCAGTACTTC. It yields the protein CASSFPHSTYEQYF.

The CDR3 protein is CATTGPSTDTQYF. CDR3 sequence (DNA): TGTGCCACTACTGGGCCTAGCACAGATACGCAGTATTTT. The rearrangement uses TRBV19 and TRBJ2-3; D is unresolved. Germline V gene lookup returns CDR1 LNHDA and CDR2 SQIVND (reference sequence). The V end lost 10 bases, the J end lost 0 bases, and 11 bases lay between the germline ends. The CDR3 covers 13 residues. The entire variable domain, with the rest obtained from reference TRBV19 and TRBJ2-3, is as follows: DGGITQSPKYLFRKEGQNVTLSCEQNLNHDAMYWYRQDPGQGLRLIYYSQIVNDFQKGDIAEGYSVSREKKESFPLTVTSAQKNPTAFYLCATTGPSTDTQYFGPGTRLTVL.

The rearrangement joins TRBV5-1 to TRBJ2-7; D might be TRBD1 (6 bases). The CDR3 extends over 12 amino acids. Between the trimmed V and J ends, which lost 4 bases and 5 bases, there was a span of 10 bases. Germline V gene sequence: CDR1 SGHRS, CDR2 YFSETQ. CDR3 region: CASSLQGNEQYF. CDR3 DNA sequence: TGCGCCAGCAGCCTACAGGGTAACGAGCAGTACTTC.

This clonotype appeared many times. The J gene is TRBJ2-7, the V gene TRBV7-2; D possibly uses TRBD1 or TRBD2 (5 bases each). The CDR3 contains 14 residues. The V gene's germline CDR1 is SGHTA and CDR2 FQGNSA. V shed 1 base and J shed 7 bases, with 14 bases lying between them. The CDR3 spells CASSLVTGAGEQYF. In DNA form, the CDR3 reads TGTGCCAGCAGCTTAGTAACCGGGGCTGGGGAGCAGTACTTC. Drawing the rest from reference TRBV7-2 and TRBJ2-7, the complete variable domain is GAGVSQSPSNKVTEKGKDVELRCDPISGHTALYWYRQSLGQGLEFLIYFQGNSAPDKSGLPSDRFSAERTGGSVSTLTIQRTQQEDSAVYLCASSLVTGAGEQYFGPGTRLTVT.

This clonotype was counted many times. The chain links TRBV2 to TRBJ1-1; TRBD1 aligns across 9 bases. This CDR3 has 15 residues. J gave up 5 bases and V 2 bases, and 6 bases lay outside the gene matches. Germline V CDR1 and CDR2: SNHLY, FYNNEI. CDR3 in DNA: TGTGCCAGCAGTGAATACACAGGGGGCTGGACTGAAGCTTTCTTT. Amino acids: CASSEYTGGWTEAFF.

This clonotype was observed at least ten times. The chain combines TRBV29-1 with TRBJ2-7; D possibly matches TRBD1 or TRBD2 (6 bases each). The CDR3 loop spans 15 amino acids. Trimming stripped 1 base from V and 3 bases from J, with 16 bases between. Looked up from germline, CDR1 is SQVTM and CDR2 is ANQGSEA. The CDR3 DNA follows: TGCAGCGTTGAAGGGGGGGCAGCCAATATCTACGAGCAGTACTTC. Amino acid sequence: CSVEGGAANIYEQYF.

The rearrangement uses TRBV20-1 and TRBJ2-3; TRBD2 agrees at 9 bases. Germline loops: CDR1 DFQATT, CDR2 SNEGSKA (reference sequence). The CDR3 is 15 residues long. J was trimmed by 0 bases and V by 5 bases; bases with no gene match: 6. This CDR3 is CSAAGLAESTDTQYF. CDR3 nucleotides: TGCAGTGCTGCGGGACTAGCAGAAAGCACAGATACGCAGTATTTT.

This clonotype was recorded many times. This chain connects TRBV29-1 to TRBJ2-7; 12 bases are shared with TRBD1. This CDR3 region has 14 residues. The V gene end was trimmed by 6 bases and the J gene end by 0 bases; junction bases not matched to a gene: 3. Per the germline V gene, CDR1 is SQVTM and CDR2 is ANQGSEA. The CDR3 region is CSVRGQGASYEQYF. CDR3 nucleotides: TGCAGCGTACGGGGACAGGGGGCCTCCTACGAGCAGTACTTC.